Reported below is one T cell receptor beta chain. The sample comes from a study of blood T cell repertoires in COVID-19. As for the study in general: Samples taken during acute and convalescent COVID-19 were collected in the United States, Italy and Spain. Sources were T cells, B-cell-depleted T cells, or PBMCs; the material itself was cDNA or gDNA.

The CDR3 runs to 18 residues. Germline-derived CDR1 and CDR2 are SNHLY and FYNNEI. V shed 5 bases and J 2 bases; nucleotides not matched to a gene: 11. Original data processing: The authors estimated nucleated cell counts from reference gene primer amplification. The repertoire was sequenced with immunoSEQ multiplex PCR; TCRdb's copy has only in-frame clones and lacks some. That table furnishes V, J and clone size, whereas the DNA furnished D and trimming. The profile covers approximately 68,000 clones, with roughly 90% appearing a single time and about 2.9% taken by the ten largest. Sequencing used peripheral blood. This chain joins TRBV2 and TRBJ1-5; TRBD1 aligns across 11 bases. The TCR was taken from a man in his sixties or seventies with active or convalescent COVID-19. The CDR3 spells CASSTGTGGLLGNQPQHF. As DNA, the CDR3 is TGTGCCAGCAGTACCGGGACAGGGGGATTACTGGGCAATCAGCCCCAGCATTTT. The variable domain in full, completed from reference TRBV2 and TRBJ1-5, reads EPEVTQTPSHQVTQMGQEVILRCVPISNHLYFYWYRQILGQKVEFLVSFYNNEISEKSEIFDDQFSVERPDGSNFTLKIRSTKLEDSAMYFCASSTGTGGLLGNQPQHFGDGTRLSIL.